This is a list of T cell receptor beta chains from one sample in a study of T cell responses to AZD1222 COVID-19 vaccine. The assay was immunoSEQ multiplex PCR, and TCRdb's table has in-frame clones only and misses some. The sample carries about 120,000 clones, under 95% recorded once. Sample: peripheral blood, taken 28 days after the second AZD1222 dose. The receptors originated from an adult who received the AZD1222 COVID-19 vaccine. Each CDR3 is given without its conserved first and last residue.

J: TRBJ2-3
V: TRBV5-4
CDR3: ASSWELAGKTQY

J: TRBJ2-3
V: TRBV9
CDR3: ASSVHSDSGDTQY

J: TRBJ2-5
V: TRBV2
CDR3: ASSVDRGGGETQY

J: TRBJ2-3
V: TRBV7-3
CDR3: ASSLYGGSTDTQY

J: TRBJ2-1
V: TRBV7-2
CDR3: ASSLSLAGGITEQF

J: TRBJ2-2
V: TRBV18
CDR3: ASSPAGGNTGELF

J: TRBJ2-7
V: TRBV6-5
CDR3: ASSYSTSGGAYEQY

J: TRBJ2-2
V: TRBV5-1
CDR3: ASRASGATGELF

J: TRBJ1-2
V: TRBV29-1
CDR3: SVGPSSDGYT

J: TRBJ1-1
V: TRBV29-1
CDR3: SARQGMREAF

J: TRBJ2-1
V: TRBV6-2/TRBV6-3
CDR3: ASSPLESSSEQF

J: TRBJ1-2
V: TRBV5-5
CDR3: ASSKAGEGYGYT

J: TRBJ2-3
V: TRBV7-3
CDR3: ASSLAGKIADTQY

J: TRBJ1-3
V: TRBV5-1
CDR3: ASSLDENTIY

J: TRBJ1-4
V: TRBV6-2/TRBV6-3
CDR3: ASSWGGGRLKLF

J: TRBJ1-2
V: TRBV7-6
CDR3: ASSLAGADRYGYT

J: TRBJ2-3
V: TRBV6-2/TRBV6-3
CDR3: ASSRDPGEDTQY